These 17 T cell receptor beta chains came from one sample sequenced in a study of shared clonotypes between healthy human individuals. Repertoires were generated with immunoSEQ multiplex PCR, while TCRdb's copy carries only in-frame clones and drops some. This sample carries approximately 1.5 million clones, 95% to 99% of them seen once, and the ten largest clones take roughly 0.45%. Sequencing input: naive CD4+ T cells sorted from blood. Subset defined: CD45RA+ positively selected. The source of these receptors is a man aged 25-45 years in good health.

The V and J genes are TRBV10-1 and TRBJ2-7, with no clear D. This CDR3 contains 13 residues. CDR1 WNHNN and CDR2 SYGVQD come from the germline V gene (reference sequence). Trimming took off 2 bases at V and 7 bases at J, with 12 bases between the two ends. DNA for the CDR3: TGCGCCAGCAGTGAGAATCTGGGTCAGGAGCAGTACTTC. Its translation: CASSENLGQEQYF.

The CDR3 DNA is TGTGCCAGTAGGGGACACCGTCAGTATAACACTGAAGCTTTCTTT. It is translated as CASRGHRQYNTEAFF. The V call is TRBV19, the J call TRBJ1-1, with a possible D match to TRBD1 (6 bases). V dropped 6 bases and J dropped 2 bases, with 16 bases sitting between them. This CDR3 region has 15 residues. Germline V gene sequence: CDR1 LNHDA, CDR2 SQIVND (reference sequence).

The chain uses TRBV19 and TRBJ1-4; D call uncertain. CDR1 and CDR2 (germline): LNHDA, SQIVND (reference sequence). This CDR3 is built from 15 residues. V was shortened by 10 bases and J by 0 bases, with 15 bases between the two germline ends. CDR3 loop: CATQTGLATNEKLFF. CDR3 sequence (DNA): TGTGCCACCCAGACTGGGCTTGCAACTAATGAAAAACTGTTTTTT. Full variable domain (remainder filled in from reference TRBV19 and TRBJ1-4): DGGITQSPKYLFRKEGQNVTLSCEQNLNHDAMYWYRQDPGQGLRLIYYSQIVNDFQKGDIAEGYSVSREKKESFPLTVTSAQKNPTAFYLCATQTGLATNEKLFFGSGTQLSVL.

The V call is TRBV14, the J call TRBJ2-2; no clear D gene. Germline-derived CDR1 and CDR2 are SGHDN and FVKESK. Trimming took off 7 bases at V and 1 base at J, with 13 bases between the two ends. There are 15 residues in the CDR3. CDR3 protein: CASTPSKGNTGELFF. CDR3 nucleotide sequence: TGTGCCAGCACACCCTCCAAGGGGAACACCGGGGAGCTGTTTTTT.

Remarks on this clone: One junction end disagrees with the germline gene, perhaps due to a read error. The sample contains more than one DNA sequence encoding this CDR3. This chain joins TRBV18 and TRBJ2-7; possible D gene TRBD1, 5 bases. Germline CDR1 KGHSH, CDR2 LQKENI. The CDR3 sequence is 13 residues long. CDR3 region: CASSANAGYEQYF. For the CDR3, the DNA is TGCGCCAGCTCAGCGAACGCAGGGTACGAGCAGTACTTC. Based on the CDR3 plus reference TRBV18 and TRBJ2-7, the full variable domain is NAGVMQNPRHLVRRRGQEARLRCSPMKGHSHVYWYRQLPEEGLKFMVYLQKENIIDESGMPKERFSAEFPKEGPSILRIQQVVRGDSAAYFCASSANAGYEQYFGPGTRLTVT.

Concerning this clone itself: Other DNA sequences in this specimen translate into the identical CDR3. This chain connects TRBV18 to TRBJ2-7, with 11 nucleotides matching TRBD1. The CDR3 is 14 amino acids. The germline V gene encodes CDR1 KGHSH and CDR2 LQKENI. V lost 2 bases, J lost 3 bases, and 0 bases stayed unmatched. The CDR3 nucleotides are TGTGCCAGCTCACCAGGGACAGGGGGCTACGAGCAGTACTTC. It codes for CASSPGTGGYEQYF.

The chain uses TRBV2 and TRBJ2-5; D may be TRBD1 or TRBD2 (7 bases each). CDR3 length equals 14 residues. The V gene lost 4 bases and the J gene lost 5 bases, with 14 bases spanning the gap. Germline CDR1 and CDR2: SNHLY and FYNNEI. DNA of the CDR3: TGTGCCAGCAGTGGGGACAGCGGGATGGAGACCCAGTACTTC. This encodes CASSGDSGMETQYF.

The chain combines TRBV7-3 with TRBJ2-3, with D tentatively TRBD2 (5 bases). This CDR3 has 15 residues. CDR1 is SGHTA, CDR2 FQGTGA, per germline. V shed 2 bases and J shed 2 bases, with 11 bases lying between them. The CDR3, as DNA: TGTGCCAGCAGCTTACGAGGGCACAACACAGATACGCAGTATTTT. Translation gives CASSLRGHNTDTQYF.

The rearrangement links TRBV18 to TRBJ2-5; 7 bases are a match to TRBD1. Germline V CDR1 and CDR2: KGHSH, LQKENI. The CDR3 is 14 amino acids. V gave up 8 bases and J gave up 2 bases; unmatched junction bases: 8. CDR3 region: CASKLQGVQETQYF. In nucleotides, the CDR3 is TGTGCCAGCAAACTCCAGGGGGTGCAAGAGACCCAGTACTTC.

CDR3 sequence (DNA): TGTGCCAGCAGCCGACGGGAGCTAACCTACGAGCAGTACTTC. Amino acid sequence: CASSRRELTYEQYF. The chain joins TRBV7-9 to TRBJ2-7; tentative D call: TRBD2 (6 bases). The CDR3 runs to 14 residues. Germline lookup yields CDR1 SEHNR and CDR2 FQNEAQ (reference sequence). The V gene lost 5 bases and the J gene lost 2 bases, with 13 bases spanning the gap.

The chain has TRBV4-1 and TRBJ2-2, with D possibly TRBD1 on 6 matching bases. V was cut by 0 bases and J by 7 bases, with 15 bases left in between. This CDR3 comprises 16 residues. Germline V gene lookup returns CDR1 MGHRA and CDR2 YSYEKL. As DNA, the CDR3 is TGCGCCAGCAGCCAAGATCCAACCACAGGGTTCGGGGAGCTGTTTTTT. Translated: CASSQDPTTGFGELFF.

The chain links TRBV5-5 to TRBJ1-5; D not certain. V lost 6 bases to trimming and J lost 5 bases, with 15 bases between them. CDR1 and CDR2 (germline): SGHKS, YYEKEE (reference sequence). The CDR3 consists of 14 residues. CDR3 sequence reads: CASTISAAYQPQHF. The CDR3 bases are TGTGCCAGCACCATTTCGGCAGCTTATCAGCCCCAGCATTTT.

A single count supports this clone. DNA for the CDR3: TGTGCCAGCAGAGGACTAGCGGGAGGCGCTTATAGCGATACGCAGTATTTT. As protein: CASRGLAGGAYSDTQYF. The rearrangement uses TRBV27 and TRBJ2-3; 14 nucleotides match TRBD2. This CDR3 comprises 17 residues. The germline V gene has CDR1 MNHEY and CDR2 SMNVEV (reference sequence). Trimming removed 6 bases from V and 6 bases from J; junction bases left unmatched: 11.

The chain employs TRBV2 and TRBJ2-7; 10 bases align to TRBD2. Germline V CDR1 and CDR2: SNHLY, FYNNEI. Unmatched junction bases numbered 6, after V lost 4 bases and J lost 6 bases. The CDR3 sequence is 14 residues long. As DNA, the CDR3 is TGTGCCAGCAGTGGGGGACTAGCGTTTGGCGAGCAGTACTTC. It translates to CASSGGLAFGEQYF.

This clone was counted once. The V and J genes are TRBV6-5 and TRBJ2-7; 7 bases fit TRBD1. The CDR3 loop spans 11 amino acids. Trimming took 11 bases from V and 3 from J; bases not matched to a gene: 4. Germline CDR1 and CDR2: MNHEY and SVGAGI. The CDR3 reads CAARQGYEQYF. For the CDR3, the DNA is TGTGCCGCCCGACAGGGCTACGAGCAGTACTTC.

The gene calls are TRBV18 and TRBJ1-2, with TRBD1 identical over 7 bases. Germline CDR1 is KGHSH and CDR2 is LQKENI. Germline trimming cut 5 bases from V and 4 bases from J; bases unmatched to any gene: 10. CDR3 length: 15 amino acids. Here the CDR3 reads CASSNIPGQPYGYTF. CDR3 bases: TGTGCCAGCTCAAATATCCCGGGACAGCCCTATGGCTACACCTTC.

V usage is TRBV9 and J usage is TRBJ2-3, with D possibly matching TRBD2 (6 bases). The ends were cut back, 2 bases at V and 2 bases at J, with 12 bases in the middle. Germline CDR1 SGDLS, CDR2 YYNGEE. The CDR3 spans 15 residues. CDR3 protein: CASSVIGSFTDTQYF. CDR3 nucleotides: TGTGCCAGCAGCGTTATCGGGAGCTTCACAGATACGCAGTATTTT.